The rows below give T cell receptor beta chains drawn from one sample of a study of blood T cell repertoires in COVID-19. Assay: immunoSEQ multiplex PCR; the TCRdb copy retains only in-frame clones and omits some. The sample records approximately 120,000 clones, more than 85% being singletons. Material for sequencing was peripheral blood. These receptors all come from a human donor with acute or convalescent COVID-19. The donor label of this sample is uncertain. CDR3s include the opening cysteine and the closing phenylalanine or tryptophan. A D gene is named only where the DNA matches it firmly. Only part of the rows carry a size: once, few, many, or a class if the clone is expanded.

length	J	size	V	D	DNA	CDR3
14	TRBJ1-1	-	TRBV6-5	-	TGTGCCAGCATCGAGCAAGGACAGAACACTGAAGCTTTCTTT	CASIEQGQNTEAFF
15	TRBJ1-3	-	TRBV6-5	-	TGTGCCAGCAGCGCGGGCCTCAGCTCTGGAAACACCATATATTTT	CASSAGLSSGNTIYF
15	TRBJ1-4	once	TRBV7-9	-	TGTGCCAGCAGCCGCCTGACCCGAAAGGGGGAAAAACTGTTTTTT	CASSRLTRKGEKLFF
17	TRBJ2-3	-	TRBV5-6	-	TGTGCCAGCAGCTTCCAACGTAGCCCTCGTAACACAGATACGCAGTATTTT	CASSFQRSPRNTDTQYF
13	TRBJ1-1	-	TRBV27	-	TGTGCCAGCAGTTTAACAGGGCTAACTGAAGCTTTCTTT	CASSLTGLTEAFF
14	TRBJ2-7	-	TRBV7-9	-	TGTGCCAGCAGTTTCGGGGGAAGCTCCTACGAGCAGTACTTC	CASSFGGSSYEQYF
18	TRBJ1-6	-	TRBV7-9	-	TGTGCCAGCAGCCCCCCTCTGGGGGGTAGCTCCTATAATTCACCCCTCCACTTT	CASSPPLGGSSYNSPLHF
15	TRBJ1-1	-	TRBV7-9	TRBD1	TGTGCCAGCAGCCCACCGAGGACAGGGGGCACTGAAGCTTTCTTT	CASSPPRTGGTEAFF
13	TRBJ1-6	-	TRBV6-5	TRBD1	TGTGCCAGCAGTCGGACAGGGTTTTCACCCCTCCACTTT	CASSRTGFSPLHF
12	TRBJ2-2	-	TRBV6-5	-	TGTGCCAGCAGATTCGAGACCGGGGAGCTGTTTTTT	CASRFETGELFF
13	TRBJ2-5	-	TRBV28	-	TGTGCCAGCAGGGCGTCAGGTGACACGGCCCAGTACTTC	CASRASGDTAQYF
15	TRBJ2-1	once	TRBV11-1	-	TGTGCCAGCAGCTTAGGGGGGGGGCGGTACAATGAGCAGTTCTTC	CASSLGGGRYNEQFF
15	TRBJ2-7	-	TRBV28	TRBD1	TGTGCCAGCAGTTCCGCCGGGACAGGGTCATCCGAGCAGTACTTC	CASSSAGTGSSEQYF
13	TRBJ1-2	-	TRBV7-9	-	TGTGCCAGCAGCTTACTGGGGGCAGTTGGCTACACCTTC	CASSLLGAVGYTF
14	TRBJ1-2	few	TRBV4-3	TRBD1	TGCGCCAGCAGCGACAGGGTCGCTAACTATGGCTACACCTTC	CASSDRVANYGYTF
15	TRBJ1-3	-	TRBV9	-	TGTGCCAGCAGTCTGGAGACAGGATCTGGAAACACCATATATTTT	CASSLETGSGNTIYF
16	TRBJ2-1	-	TRBV6-6	-	TGTGCCAGCAGTTACTCGGCTAGTGGTGTCTCCAATGAGCAGTTCTTC	CASSYSASGVSNEQFF
14	TRBJ1-1	-	TRBV27	-	TGTGCCAGCAGTTTCGCAGGGGAGAACACTGAAGCTTTCTTT	CASSFAGENTEAFF
13	TRBJ2-5	-	TRBV2	-	TGTGCCAGCAGGCGGGGGCAACAAGAGACCCAGTACTTC	CASRRGQQETQYF
15	TRBJ1-2	few	TRBV28	-	TGTGCCAGCAGACGCGAGGAAGGAGGAAACTATGGCTACACCTTC	CASRREEGGNYGYTF
11	TRBJ1-1	-	TRBV5-6	-	TGTGCCAGCAGCTCTCAGGGGGAAGCTTTCTTT	CASSSQGEAFF
15	TRBJ2-2	-	TRBV7-9	-	TGTGCCAGCAGCTTAGGGATAGGCGGGACCGGGGAGCTGTTTTTT	CASSLGIGGTGELFF
14	TRBJ2-5	-	TRBV28	TRBD1	TGTGCCAGCAGTCCGGGACAGTTGCAAGAGACCCAGTACTTC	CASSPGQLQETQYF
15	TRBJ2-1	-	TRBV18	TRBD1	TGTGCCAGCTCACCAGGGACAGGGATGCACAATGAGCAGTTCTTC	CASSPGTGMHNEQFF
16	TRBJ1-3	-	TRBV9	-	TGTGCCAGCAGCCCCTCCGGGTGGGTATCCGGAAACACCATATATTTT	CASSPSGWVSGNTIYF
16	TRBJ1-4	-	TRBV10-3	TRBD1	TGTGCCATCAGTGAGTCGCTCGGGACAGGGGATGAAAAACTGTTTTTT	CAISESLGTGDEKLFF
10	TRBJ1-2	-	TRBV20-1	-	TGCAGTGCTAGGGCTTATGGCTACACCTTC	CSARAYGYTF
14	TRBJ2-3	-	TRBV19	TRBD2	TGTGCCAGTAGGCGGGCGGGAGCGGCAGATACGCAGTATTTT	CASRRAGAADTQYF
20	TRBJ2-3	-	TRBV9	TRBD1	TGTGCCAGCAGCGTAGTGGGCCTAGCGGGACAGGGGGCTAGCACAGATACGCAGTATTTT	CASSVVGLAGQGASTDTQYF
14	TRBJ2-3	-	TRBV19	TRBD1	TGTGCCAGTAACTCCGAGGGGGCGGTTGATACGCAGTATTTT	CASNSEGAVDTQYF
16	TRBJ1-2	-	TRBV2	-	TGTGCCAGCAGGACGGGAAAGGACAGATTCGAGTATGGCTACACCTTC	CASRTGKDRFEYGYTF
15	TRBJ2-3	-	TRBV5-8	TRBD1	TGTGCCAGCAGCACCGGACAGGGGGCAAGAGATACGCAGTATTTT	CASSTGQGARDTQYF
13	TRBJ2-7	-	TRBV18	-	TGTGCCAGCTCACGGGACTCCGCGGAGGAGCAGTACTTC	CASSRDSAEEQYF
18	TRBJ2-3	-	TRBV4-2	TRBD2	TGTGCCAGCAGCCACTCCGGCGGGACTAGCGGGAGTACAGATACGCAGTATTTT	CASSHSGGTSGSTDTQYF
17	TRBJ2-1	-	TRBV27	TRBD2	TGTGCCAGCAGTTTACGACGAGCGGGAGGGACGCCTAATGAGCAGTTCTTC	CASSLRRAGGTPNEQFF
14	TRBJ1-3	-	TRBV28	-	TGTGCCAGCAGTCGTCAGGGGAACGGAAACACCATATATTTT	CASSRQGNGNTIYF
14	TRBJ2-1	-	TRBV29-1	-	TGCAGCTCCATCAGGGGAGCTGGGGGAGATGAGCAGTTCTTC	CSSIRGAGGDEQFF
14	TRBJ1-2	-	TRBV11-1	-	TGTGCCAGCAGCTTAGGGGGCGAATCCTATGGCTACACCTTC	CASSLGGESYGYTF
15	TRBJ1-2	-	TRBV5-1	-	TGCGCCAGCACGGGGCAGGGTATCGGACAGTATGGCTACACCTTC	CASTGQGIGQYGYTF
17	TRBJ2-2	-	TRBV7-8	-	TGTGCCAGCAGTAGAACTAGGGCGCGCGCGAACACCGGGGAGCTGTTTTTT	CASSRTRARANTGELFF
14	TRBJ1-3	-	TRBV14	-	TGTGCCAGCAGTCGACTTAACTCTGGAAACACCATATATTTT	CASSRLNSGNTIYF
13	TRBJ1-1	-	TRBV30	-	TGTGCCTGGAGTGGACTATTGAACACTGAAGCTTTCTTT	CAWSGLLNTEAFF
17	TRBJ2-7	-	TRBV10-1	-	TGCGCCAGCAGTGCTCGGGACAACCCTACCCGCTCCTACGAGCAGTACTTC	CASSARDNPTRSYEQYF
16	TRBJ2-2	-	TRBV19	-	TGTGCCAGTACTTTCTACGGGCGGGGGAACACCGGGGAGCTGTTTTTT	CASTFYGRGNTGELFF
14	TRBJ2-3	-	TRBV18	-	TGTGCCAGCTCACCAGGAGTTAGCACAGATACGCAGTATTTT	CASSPGVSTDTQYF
15	TRBJ2-3	-	TRBV28	TRBD2	TGTGCCAGCAGTTTACCTAGCGGTCGCACAGATACGCAGTATTTT	CASSLPSGRTDTQYF
14	TRBJ1-1	-	TRBV6-5	-	TGTGCCAGCAGGGCAGGGACATCAAACACTGAAGCTTTCTTT	CASRAGTSNTEAFF
12	TRBJ1-5	-	TRBV30	-	TGTGCCTGGAGTGCAGGGTTCGGCCCCCAGCATTTT	CAWSAGFGPQHF
16	TRBJ2-3	-	TRBV14	TRBD2	TGTGCCAGCAGTCGAGGGGGGACTAGCGGGTCAGATACGCAGTATTTT	CASSRGGTSGSDTQYF
16	TRBJ2-5	once	TRBV4-1	-	TGCGCCAGCAGCCAAGGTGAAGTCCGGTTGATGGAGACCCAGTACTTC	CASSQGEVRLMETQYF
16	TRBJ2-3	-	TRBV20-1	TRBD2	TGCAGTGCTAGTCACTTAGCGGGGGGGCCCGCAGATACGCAGTATTTT	CSASHLAGGPADTQYF
16	TRBJ2-3	-	TRBV5-6	TRBD2	TGTGCCAGCAGCTTAAGTCTAGCGGGGGGCGCAGATACGCAGTATTTT	CASSLSLAGGADTQYF
14	TRBJ1-2	-	TRBV9	-	TGTGCCAGCAGCGTAGAAGGGGTAGGACATGGCTACACCTTC	CASSVEGVGHGYTF